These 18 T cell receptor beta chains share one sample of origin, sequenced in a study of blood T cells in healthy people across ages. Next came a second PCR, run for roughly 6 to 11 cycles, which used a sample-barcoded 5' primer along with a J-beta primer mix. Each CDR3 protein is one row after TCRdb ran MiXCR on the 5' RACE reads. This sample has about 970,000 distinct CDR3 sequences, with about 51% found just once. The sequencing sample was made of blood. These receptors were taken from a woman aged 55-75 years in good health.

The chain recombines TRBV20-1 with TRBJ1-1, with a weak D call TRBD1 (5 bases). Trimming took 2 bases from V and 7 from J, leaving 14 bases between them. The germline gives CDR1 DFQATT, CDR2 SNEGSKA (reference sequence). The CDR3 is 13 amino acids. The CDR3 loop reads CSARPSADIEAFF. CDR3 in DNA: TGCAGTGCTAGACCATCCGCGGACATTGAAGCTTTCTTT.

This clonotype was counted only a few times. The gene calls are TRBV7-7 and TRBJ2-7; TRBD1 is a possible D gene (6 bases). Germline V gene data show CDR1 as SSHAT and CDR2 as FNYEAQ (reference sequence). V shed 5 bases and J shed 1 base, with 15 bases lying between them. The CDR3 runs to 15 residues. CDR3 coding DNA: TGTGCCAGCAGCCCGCAGGGGTTTGGGTCCTACGAGCAGTACTTC. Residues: CASSPQGFGSYEQYF.

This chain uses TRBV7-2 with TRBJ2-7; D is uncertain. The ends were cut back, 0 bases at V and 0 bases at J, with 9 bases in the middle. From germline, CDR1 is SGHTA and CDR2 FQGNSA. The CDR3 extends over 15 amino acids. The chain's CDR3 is CASSLAQQSSYEQYF. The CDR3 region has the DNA TGTGCCAGCAGCTTAGCCCAGCAGAGCTCCTACGAGCAGTACTTC.

In nucleotides, the CDR3 is TGCAGTGCTAGAGATGGGGTTGCAACTAATGAAAAACTGTTTTTT. Translating gives CSARDGVATNEKLFF. The chain has TRBV20-1 and TRBJ1-4; no definite D call. The CDR3 runs 15 residues. Germline CDR1 reads DFQATT; CDR2 reads SNEGSKA (reference sequence). V dropped 0 bases and J dropped 0 bases, with 8 bases sitting between them.

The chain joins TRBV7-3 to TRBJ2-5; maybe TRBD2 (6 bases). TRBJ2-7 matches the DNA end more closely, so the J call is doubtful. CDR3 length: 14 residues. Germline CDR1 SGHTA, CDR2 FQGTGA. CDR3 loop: CASSAVGGSDEQYF. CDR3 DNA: TGTGCCAGCAGCGCGGTAGGAGGGAGCGACGAGCAGTACTTC.

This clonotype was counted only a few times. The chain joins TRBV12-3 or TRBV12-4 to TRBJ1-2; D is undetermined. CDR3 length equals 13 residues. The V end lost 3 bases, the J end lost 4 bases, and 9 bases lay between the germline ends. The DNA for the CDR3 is TGTGCCAGCAGTTTTGGCGAAACCTATGGCTACACCTTC. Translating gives CASSFGETYGYTF.

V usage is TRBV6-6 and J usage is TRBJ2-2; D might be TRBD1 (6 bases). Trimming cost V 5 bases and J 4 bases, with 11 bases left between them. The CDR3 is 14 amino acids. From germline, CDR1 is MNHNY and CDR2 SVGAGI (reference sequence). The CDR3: CASSAQGRTGELFF. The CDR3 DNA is TGTGCCAGCAGTGCCCAGGGGCGCACCGGGGAGCTGTTTTTT.

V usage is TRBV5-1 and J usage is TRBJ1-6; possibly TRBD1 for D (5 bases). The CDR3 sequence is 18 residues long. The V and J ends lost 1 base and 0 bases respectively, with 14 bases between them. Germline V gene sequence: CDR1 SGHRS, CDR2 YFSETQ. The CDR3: CASSLQAGKSSYNSPLHF. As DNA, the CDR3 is TGCGCCAGCAGCTTGCAAGCAGGGAAGAGCTCCTATAATTCACCCCTCCACTTT.

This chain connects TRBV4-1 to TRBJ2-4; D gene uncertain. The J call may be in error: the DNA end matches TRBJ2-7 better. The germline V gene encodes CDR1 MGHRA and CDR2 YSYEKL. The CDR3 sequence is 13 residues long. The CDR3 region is CASSQVPVGEQYF. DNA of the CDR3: TGCGCCAGCAGCCAAGTTCCAGTCGGCGAGCAGTACTTC.

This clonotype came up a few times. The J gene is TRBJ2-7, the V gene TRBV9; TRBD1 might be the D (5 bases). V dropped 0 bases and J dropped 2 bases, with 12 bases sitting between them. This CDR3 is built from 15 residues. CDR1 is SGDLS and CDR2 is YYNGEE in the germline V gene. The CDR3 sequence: CASSVATGTTYEQYF. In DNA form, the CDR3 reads TGTGCCAGCAGCGTAGCTACAGGCACTACCTACGAGCAGTACTTC. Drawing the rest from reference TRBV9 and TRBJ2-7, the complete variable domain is DSGVTQTPKHLITATGQRVTLRCSPRSGDLSVYWYQQSLDQGLQFLIQYYNGEERAKGNILERFSAQQFPDLHSELNLSSLELGDSALYFCASSVATGTTYEQYFGPGTRLTVT.

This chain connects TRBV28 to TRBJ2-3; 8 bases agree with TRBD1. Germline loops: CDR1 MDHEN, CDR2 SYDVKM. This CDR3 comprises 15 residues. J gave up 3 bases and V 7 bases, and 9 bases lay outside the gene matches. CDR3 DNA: TGTGCCAGCATTAAAGGCAGGGGGCGGACAGATACGCAGTATTTT. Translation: CASIKGRGRTDTQYF. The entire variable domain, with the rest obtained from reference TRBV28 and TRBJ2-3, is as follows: DVKVTQSSRYLVKRTGEKVFLECVQDMDHENMFWYRQDPGLGLRLIYFSYDVKMKEKGDIPEGYSVSREKKERFSLILESASTNQTSMYLCASIKGRGRTDTQYFGPGTRLTVL.

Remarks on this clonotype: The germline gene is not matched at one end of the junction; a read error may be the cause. The CDR3 region is CASSRDRDRAFTAFF. The CDR3 coding sequence is TGCGCCAGTAGCCGAGACCGGGACAGGGCCTTCACGGCTTTCTTT. This sequence joins TRBV4-1 and TRBJ1-1; 9 positions match TRBD1. The CDR3 runs to 15 residues. The germline gives CDR1 MGHRA, CDR2 YSYEKL.

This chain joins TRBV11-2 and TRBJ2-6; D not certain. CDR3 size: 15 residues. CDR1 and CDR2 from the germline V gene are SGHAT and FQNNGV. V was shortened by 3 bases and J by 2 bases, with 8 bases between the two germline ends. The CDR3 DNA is TGTGCCAGCAGCTTTTCCGTGGCTGGGGCCAACGTCCTGACTTTC. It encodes CASSFSVAGANVLTF.

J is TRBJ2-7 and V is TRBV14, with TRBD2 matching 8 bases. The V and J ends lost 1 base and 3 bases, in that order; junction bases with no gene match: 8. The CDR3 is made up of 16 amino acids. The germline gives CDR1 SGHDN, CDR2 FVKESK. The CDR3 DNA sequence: TGTGCCAGCAGCCAAGGGCAGGGACTAGGGGTCTACGAGCAGTACTTC. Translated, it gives CASSQGQGLGVYEQYF.

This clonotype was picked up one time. CDR3 protein: CASRRGGPTYEQYF. DNA for the CDR3: TGCGCCAGCAGGAGGGGGGGACCTACCTACGAGCAGTACTTC. The rearrangement links TRBV10-2 to TRBJ2-7; D is possibly TRBD2 (7 bases). The V and J ends lost 6 bases and 2 bases respectively, with 14 bases between them. CDR3 length: 14 amino acids. Germline CDR1 reads WSHSY; CDR2 reads SAAADI.

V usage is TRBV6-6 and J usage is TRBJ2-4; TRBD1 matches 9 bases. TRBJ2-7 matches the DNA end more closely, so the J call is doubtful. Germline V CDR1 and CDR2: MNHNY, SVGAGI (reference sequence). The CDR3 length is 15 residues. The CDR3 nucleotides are TGTGCCAGCACCATAGAACAGGGGGCTTGGTACGAGCAGTACTTC. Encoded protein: CASTIEQGAWYEQYF.

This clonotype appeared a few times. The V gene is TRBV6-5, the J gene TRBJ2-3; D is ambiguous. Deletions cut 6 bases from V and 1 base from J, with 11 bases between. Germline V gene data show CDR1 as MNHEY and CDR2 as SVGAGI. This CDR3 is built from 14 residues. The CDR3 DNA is TGTGCCAGCAGCCCAGTACGGCGCACAGATACGCAGTATTTT. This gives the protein CASSPVRRTDTQYF.

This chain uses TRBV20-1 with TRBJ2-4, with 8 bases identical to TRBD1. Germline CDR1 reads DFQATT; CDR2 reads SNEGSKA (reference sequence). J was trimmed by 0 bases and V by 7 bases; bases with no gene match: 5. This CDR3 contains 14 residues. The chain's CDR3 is CSVTGGIAKNIQYF. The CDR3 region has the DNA TGCAGTGTAACAGGGGGGATAGCCAAAAACATTCAGTACTTC.